Below are 26 T cell receptor beta chains sequenced from a single sample in a study of CD8 T cells in ankylosing spondylitis. TCRdb re-called the 5' RACE reads with MiXCR, one entry per CDR3 protein. The profile shows about 150,000 distinct CDR3 sequences, 40% to 50% of them singletons. Sequenced material: synovial fluid, either unsorted or a sorted T cell fraction (not recorded which). These receptors were obtained from a male donor with ankylosing spondylitis.

The rearrangement links TRBV10-3 to TRBJ1-1; possibly TRBD1 for D (5 bases). The germline V gene encodes CDR1 ENHRY and CDR2 SYGVKD. V lost 8 bases, J lost 1 base, and 11 bases lay in between. The length of the CDR3 is 13 residues. The CDR3 region is CAIGRVSNTEAFF. The CDR3, as DNA: TGTGCCATCGGCAGGGTGTCGAACACTGAAGCTTTCTTT.

This chain connects TRBV18 to TRBJ1-1, with TRBD1 matching 9 bases. Germline V CDR1 and CDR2: KGHSH, LQKENI. The CDR3 extends over 18 amino acids. Losses at the gene ends were 4 bases for V and 5 bases for J; bases not matched to a gene: 17. The CDR3 sequence: CASSRRDRVRVWVTEAFF. In nucleotides, the CDR3 is TGTGCCAGCTCACGCCGGGACAGGGTTCGGGTTTGGGTTACTGAAGCTTTCTTT.

The V and J genes are TRBV29-1 and TRBJ1-1, with TRBD1 matching over 8 bases. The CDR3 runs 13 residues. V trimming: 6 bases; J trimming: 4 bases; junction bases outside the gene matches: 7. CDR1 is SQVTM and CDR2 is ANQGSEA in the germline V gene. CDR3 region: CSVRTQGGTEAFF. CDR3 DNA sequence: TGCAGCGTCCGCACACAGGGGGGCACTGAAGCTTTCTTT.

This chain connects TRBV4-1 to TRBJ2-4; D is possibly TRBD1 or TRBD2 (8 bases each). V lost 8 bases and J 7 bases, leaving 24 bases between the germline ends. CDR3 length: 16 residues. Germline-derived CDR1 and CDR2 are MGHRA and YSYEKL. The CDR3 loop is CASQGASGSFGNIQYF. CDR3 sequence (DNA): TGCGCCAGCCAGGGGGCTAGCGGGTCTTTTGGGAACATTCAGTACTTC.

The chain uses TRBV9 and TRBJ2-1, with 7 bases aligning to TRBD1. The germline V gene has CDR1 SGDLS and CDR2 YYNGEE. The CDR3 sequence is 14 residues long. The V gene end was trimmed by 3 bases and the J gene end by 4 bases; junction bases not matched to a gene: 4. CDR3 bases: TGTGCCAGCAGCGGACGGGACAGTTACAATGAGCAGTTCTTC. Encoded protein: CASSGRDSYNEQFF.

This clonotype appeared once. The rearrangement uses TRBV20-1 and TRBJ1-5; a possible D gene is TRBD1 (5 bases). The ends were cut back, 5 bases at V and 16 bases at J, with 27 bases in the middle. In germline, CDR1 is DFQATT, CDR2 SNEGSKA (reference sequence). The CDR3 runs 14 residues. As DNA, the CDR3 is TGCAGTGCTGAGGCCAGGGATAGCAATCAGCCCCGTCATTTT. Encoded protein: CSAEARDSNQPRHF.

This clonotype has more than one count but fewer than ten. This sequence joins TRBV28 and TRBJ2-7, with TRBD2 identical over 8 bases. After removal of 3 bases from V and 5 bases from J, the junction contained 15 bases not matched to a gene. Germline CDR1 is MDHEN and CDR2 is SYDVKM. The CDR3 spans 17 residues. Written as DNA, the CDR3 is TGTGCCAGCAGTTTTTTCTGGGGAGGGACTAGGGGCCACGAGCAGTACTTC. Its translation is CASSFFWGGTRGHEQYF.

This sequence joins TRBV5-6 and TRBJ1-2, with no clear D. V lost 0 bases, J lost 3 bases, and 6 bases lay in between. Per germline, CDR1 SGHDT and CDR2 YYEEEE. The CDR3 runs 13 residues. The CDR3 loop is CASSLGGYYGYTF. As DNA, the CDR3 is TGTGCCAGCAGCTTGGGGGGTTACTATGGCTACACCTTC.

CDR3 protein: CSVEDPGGWNEQFF. The CDR3 coding sequence is TGCAGCGTTGAAGATCCGGGGGGTTGGAATGAGCAGTTCTTC. The V gene is TRBV29-1, the J gene TRBJ2-1, with 7 bases identical to TRBD2. The CDR3 is 14 amino acids. V lost 0 bases, J lost 7 bases, and 6 bases stayed unmatched. Germline CDR1 and CDR2: SQVTM and ANQGSEA.

The chain employs TRBV5-1 and TRBJ1-1; 9 bases agree with TRBD1. Germline CDR1 SGHRS, CDR2 YFSETQ. The V segment lost 4 bases and the J segment 0 bases; nucleotides outside the gene matches: 4. CDR3 length equals 15 residues. The CDR3 is CASSGRQGVNTEAFF. CDR3 bases: TGCGCCAGCAGCGGAAGACAGGGGGTGAACACTGAAGCTTTCTTT.

The V and J genes are TRBV6-2 or TRBV6-3 and TRBJ2-1; D may correspond to TRBD1 or TRBD2 (5 bases each). V lost 6 bases and J lost 4, with 13 bases in between. The germline V gene has CDR1 MNHEY and CDR2 SVGEGT. The CDR3 totals 14 residues. This CDR3 is CASSTGTDYNEQFF. CDR3 DNA: TGTGCCAGCAGCACCGGGACGGATTACAATGAGCAGTTCTTC.

This clonotype was counted only a few times. The chain couples TRBV20-1 to TRBJ2-7; the D gene is possibly TRBD2 (6 bases). Germline V gene data show CDR1 as DFQATT and CDR2 as SNEGSKA (reference sequence). V shed 3 bases and J shed 4 bases, with 22 bases lying between them. CDR3 length equals 16 residues. The CDR3 reads CSASPISRDSLYEQYF. The CDR3 coding sequence is TGCAGTGCTAGTCCCATCTCCCGGGACTCACTTTACGAGCAGTACTTC.

The chain joins TRBV2 to TRBJ2-7, with TRBD2 matching 14 bases. The trim removed 6 bases at V and 2 bases at J, leaving 9 bases unmatched. Germline V CDR1 and CDR2: SNHLY, FYNNEI. This CDR3 is built from 17 residues. CDR3 bases: TGTGCCAGCAGGGCGGATCCGGGACTAGCGGGGGCCTACGAGCAGTACTTC. It codes for CASRADPGLAGAYEQYF. Full variable domain (rest looked up from reference TRBV2 and TRBJ2-7): EPEVTQTPSHQVTQMGQEVILRCVPISNHLYFYWYRQILGQKVEFLVSFYNNEISEKSEIFDDQFSVERPDGSNFTLKIRSTKLEDSAMYFCASRADPGLAGAYEQYFGPGTRLTVT.

This sequence joins TRBV20-1 and TRBJ2-5, with 10 bases aligning to TRBD2. This CDR3 has 15 amino acids. The trim removed 3 bases at V and 2 bases at J, leaving 6 bases unmatched. CDR1 DFQATT and CDR2 SNEGSKA come from the germline V gene (reference sequence). In DNA, the CDR3 is TGCAGTGCTAGGGGACCGACTAGCGGGCAAGAGACCCAGTACTTC. This gives the protein CSARGPTSGQETQYF.

This chain joins TRBV20-1 and TRBJ2-7; 11 bases are a match to TRBD2. Per germline, CDR1 DFQATT and CDR2 SNEGSKA (reference sequence). With V trimmed by 5 bases and J by 2 bases, 5 bases remained unmatched. The CDR3 consists of 14 residues. CDR3 in DNA: TGCAGTGCTGATCCGGGACTAGCGGCCTACGAGCAGTACTTC. Amino acid sequence: CSADPGLAAYEQYF.

The V gene is TRBV10-3, the J gene TRBJ1-1, with 8 bases fitting TRBD1. CDR1 and CDR2 (germline): ENHRY, SYGVKD. After removal of 0 bases from V and 7 bases from J, the junction contained 13 bases not matched to a gene. The CDR3 runs to 17 residues. This CDR3 is CAISESIGQGQRIEAFF. CDR3 coding DNA: TGTGCCATCAGTGAGTCGATCGGACAGGGACAGCGGATTGAAGCTTTCTTT.

The rearrangement uses TRBV12-3 or TRBV12-4 and TRBJ1-2, with no clear D. The length of the CDR3 is 16 residues. V was pared by 5 bases and J by 0 bases, with 16 bases between. The DNA of the CDR3 is TGTGCCAGCAGTCATCTGCGGGAGTCGCCTAACTATGGCTACACCTTC. Its translation is CASSHLRESPNYGYTF.

In its sample, this clonotype was seen a few times. The chain couples TRBV28 to TRBJ2-7, with no clear D. The V end lost 6 bases, the J end lost 1 base, and 13 bases lay between the germline ends. CDR1 is MDHEN, CDR2 SYDVKM, per germline. The CDR3 runs to 14 residues. CDR3 protein: CASRELVGSYEQYF. CDR3 bases: TGTGCCAGCAGGGAACTCGTGGGGTCCTACGAGCAGTACTTC.

The chain employs TRBV20-1 and TRBJ1-3; possibly TRBD1 for D (6 bases). Germline V gene data show CDR1 as DFQATT and CDR2 as SNEGSKA (reference sequence). Trimming took off 5 bases at V and 0 bases at J, with 20 bases between the two ends. The CDR3 extends over 17 amino acids. CDR3 sequence (DNA): TGCAGTGCTTCCGTGCCCGGACAGCGGAACTCTGGAAACACCATATATTTT. Translated, it gives CSASVPGQRNSGNTIYF.

This clonotype appeared a few times. The chain links TRBV6-1 to TRBJ2-7; D may correspond to TRBD1 or TRBD2 (5 bases each). Germline V gene sequence: CDR1 MNHNS, CDR2 SASEGT. The CDR3 covers 16 residues. V shed 3 bases and J shed 1 base, with 16 bases lying between them. DNA of the CDR3: TGTGCCAGCAGTGATCTTCGCCTGGGACGGTCCTACGAGCAGTACTTC. Translating gives CASSDLRLGRSYEQYF.

This clonotype has more than one count but fewer than ten. CDR3 DNA sequence: TGCGCCAGCAGCATAAGCGGGGGGGCCCCCAATGAGCAGTTCTTC. Residues: CASSISGGAPNEQFF. The chain links TRBV5-1 to TRBJ2-1; 10 bases are a match to TRBD2. The CDR3 loop spans 15 amino acids. The V segment lost 4 bases and the J segment 6 bases; nucleotides outside the gene matches: 7. Germline values: CDR1 SGHRS, CDR2 YFSETQ.

The chain couples TRBV23-1 to TRBJ1-5; D not certain. TRBV23-1 qualifies as an ORF whose function is uncertain. Trimming stripped 8 bases from V and 5 bases from J, with 16 bases between. The CDR3 is 14 residues long. CDR3 residues: CASPAERDHQPQHF. The CDR3 DNA is TGCGCCAGCCCCGCTGAAAGAGATCATCAGCCCCAGCATTTT.

Only a few counts were recorded for this clonotype. J is TRBJ2-3 and V is TRBV15; D is perhaps TRBD2 (6 bases). CDR3 length equals 17 residues. Trimming cost V 1 base and J 0 bases, with 14 bases left between them. Per the germline V gene, CDR1 is LNHNV and CDR2 is YYDKDF (reference sequence). CDR3 protein: CATSRVRTKLSTDTQYF. Written as DNA, the CDR3 is TGTGCCACCAGCAGAGTTCGGACTAAGCTGAGCACAGATACGCAGTATTTT. The entire variable domain, with the rest obtained from reference TRBV15 and TRBJ2-3, is as follows: DAMVIQNPRYQVTQFGKPVTLSCSQTLNHNVMYWYQQKSSQAPKLLFHYYDKDFNNEADTPDNFQSRRPNTSFCFLDIRSPGLGDTAMYLCATSRVRTKLSTDTQYFGPGTRLTVL.

V and J are TRBV4-1 and TRBJ2-7, with D uncertain. Looked up from germline, CDR1 is MGHRA and CDR2 is YSYEKL. The CDR3 extends over 8 amino acids. Trimming removed 8 bases from V and 4 bases from J, with 0 bases in between. The CDR3 region is CASYEQYF. The CDR3 coding sequence is TGCGCCAGCTACGAGCAGTACTTC.

The genes are TRBV20-1 and TRBJ2-1; tentatively, D is TRBD2 (5 bases). The CDR3 spans 15 residues. The V end lost 8 bases, the J end lost 0 bases, and 17 bases lay between the germline ends. From germline, CDR1 is DFQATT and CDR2 SNEGSKA (reference sequence). The chain's CDR3 is CSPYKQDYSYNEQFF. The CDR3 DNA is TGCAGTCCCTATAAACAAGACTACTCCTACAATGAGCAGTTCTTC.

Sample share makes this clonotype medium-sized. The J gene is TRBJ2-5, the V gene TRBV12-3 or TRBV12-4; 12 bases map to TRBD2. J lost 7 bases, V lost 6 bases, and 9 bases had no gene match. CDR3 length: 15 amino acids. The CDR3 reads CASRGTSGSLVTQYF. The CDR3 DNA reads TGTGCCAGCAGGGGGACTAGCGGGTCCTTGGTGACCCAGTACTTC.